This T cell receptor (beta chain) originates from a study of tumor-infiltrating lymphocytes in primary liver carcinoma. Total RNA (around 500 ng) served as template for TCR beta cDNA synthesis primed by a constant-region primer. Three nested multiplex PCR rounds of slightly modified ARM-PCR generated TCR beta libraries. Via MiXCR, TCRdb re-called the multiplex PCR reads, giving one row per CDR3 protein. This sample carries more than 95,000 distinct CDR3 sequences, around 83% of them seen once, and the ten largest clones take approximately 20%. As for this clonotype: The junction departs from the called germline gene at one end, perhaps through a read error.

For each extraction, RNA and DNA were obtained together from about 20-30 mg of unsorted bulk tissue. The sequenced material came from liver tumor tissue from sampling region 3. Described subset: tumor region T3, left-lateral pole. The receptor was isolated from a middle-aged man with primary liver carcinoma and hepatitis B virus infection.

The CDR3 DNA reads as TGTGCCAGCAGTTACTTCCCGGACAGTCTTCTATTGGGCTACATCTTC. This sequence encodes CASSYFPDSLLLGYIF. V and J are TRBV6-2 or TRBV6-3 and TRBJ1-2; tentative D call: TRBD1 (6 bases). The V gene's germline CDR1 is MNHEY and CDR2 SVGEGT. The CDR3 has 16 amino acids.